The text below deals with one T cell receptor (beta chain). Its antigen remains unknown. This entry belongs to a study of T cell repertoires in cytomegalovirus infection. Study summary: Both CMV infection and a matching HLA type were indicated by public TCR beta signatures.

Study results and caveats: Identification of carriers of CMV plus the relevant HLA was performed using cumulative public TCR beta family frequency. The study found HLA-C-restricted CMV-specific TCR beta clonotypes dominating the ex vivo response.

TCRdb analysed the reads with MiXCR anew, one entry per CDR3 protein. The sample carries around 740,000 distinct CDR3 sequences, approximately 34% recorded once. The J segment lost 1 base and the V segment lost 0 bases, leaving 2 bases of the junction unmatched. This CDR3 contains 15 residues. The V gene's germline CDR1 is SGDLS and CDR2 YYNGEE. The chain joins TRBV9 to TRBJ1-1; 8 bases align to TRBD1. The sample taken for sequencing was PBMCs. This TCR was sampled from a human donor in good health (CMV status not recorded). Some clones in this sample may be carry-over from other donors' samples. The CDR3 DNA sequence: TGTGCCAGCAGCGTAGGAACAGGGGGGAACACTGAAGCTTTCTTT. Its protein product is CASSVGTGGNTEAFF.